The 21 T cell receptor beta chains listed next were all sequenced from one sample in a study of graft-versus-host responses after intestinal transplantation. These receptors are not linked to any known antigen. Only in-frame clones appear in the TCRdb table, and some are missing; sequencing was by immunoSEQ multiplex PCR. The profile shows tens of thousands of clones, approximately 80% of them singletons. The sequenced sample was unstimulated CD4+ T cells sorted from spleen or lymph node cells, obtained before transplant. The receptors come from a human donor who was the organ donor for an intestinal transplant.

The V call is TRBV5-1, the J call TRBJ1-2; 7 nucleotides line up with TRBD1. J lost 0 bases, V lost 4 bases, and 6 bases had no gene match. The CDR3 is 15 amino acids. CDR1 SGHRS and CDR2 YFSETQ come from the germline V gene. The CDR3 DNA follows: TGCGCCAGCAGCGTGGACAGGCCCCCTAACTATGGCTACACCTTC. Translating gives CASSVDRPPNYGYTF. Filled out from reference TRBV5-1 and TRBJ1-2, the complete variable domain reads KAGVTQTPRYLIKTRGQQVTLSCSPISGHRSVSWYQQTPGQGLQFLFEYFSETQRNKGNFPGRFSGRQFSNSRSEMNVSTLELGDSALYLCASSVDRPPNYGYTFGSGTRLTVV.

Comment on this clone: The junction differs from germline at one of its ends, possibly a read error. V gene TRBV7-7 combines with J gene TRBJ2-5; 8 nucleotides align to TRBD2. CDR1 is SSHAT, CDR2 FNYEAQ, per germline (reference sequence). The length of the CDR3 is 13 residues. This CDR3 reads CASSLVMAGGLYF. CDR3 nucleotides: TGTGCTAGCAGCTTAGTTATGGCGGGGGGCCTTTACTTC. The complete variable domain, with remaining parts taken from reference TRBV7-7 and TRBJ2-5, reads GAGVSQSPRYKVTKRGQDVTLRCDPISSHATLYWYQQALGQGPEFLTYFNYEAQPDKSGLPSDRFSAERPEGSISTLTIQRTEQRDSAMYRCASSLVMAGGLYFGPGTRLLVL.

Only one count was recorded for this clone. The rearrangement links TRBV6-5 to TRBJ1-5, with D possibly TRBD1 on 5 matching bases. The CDR3 is 15 amino acids. V dropped 2 bases and J dropped 3 bases, with 11 bases sitting between them. In germline, CDR1 is MNHEY, CDR2 SVGAGI. As DNA, the CDR3 is TGTGCCAGCAGTTACAACAGGAATAACAATCAGCCCCAGCATTTT. It specifies CASSYNRNNNQPQHF.

The gene calls are TRBV15 and TRBJ2-5; 10 nucleotides line up with TRBD2. Trimming took 3 bases from V and 4 from J; bases not matched to a gene: 14. The germline V gene encodes CDR1 LNHNV and CDR2 YYDKDF (reference sequence). The length of the CDR3 is 18 residues. The CDR3 DNA follows: TGTGCCACCAGCAGGGGGAGCGGGGGGGCCTGGAATTTAGAGACCCAGTACTTC. It specifies CATSRGSGGAWNLETQYF.

The chain uses TRBV15 and TRBJ1-2; 11 bases line up with TRBD1. Trimming cost V 3 bases and J 6 bases; bases outside gene matches: 0. The CDR3 totals 13 residues. Germline V gene data show CDR1 as LNHNV and CDR2 as YYDKDF (reference sequence). Here the CDR3 reads CATSRGQGDGYTF. The DNA of the CDR3 is TGTGCCACCAGCAGGGGACAGGGGGATGGCTACACCTTC.

This chain uses TRBV27 with TRBJ1-1; D not certain. V gave up 4 bases and J gave up 5 bases, with 5 bases separating them. Germline V gene lookup returns CDR1 MNHEY and CDR2 SMNVEV (reference sequence). This CDR3 region has 11 residues. The CDR3 is CASSSGTEAFF. The CDR3 DNA reads as TGTGCCAGCAGTTCCGGGACTGAAGCTTTCTTT.

V is TRBV4-1 and J is TRBJ2-1; 8 bases agree with TRBD2. This CDR3 region has 16 residues. Trimming took 5 bases from V and 0 from J; bases not matched to a gene: 6. The germline CDR1 and CDR2 sequences are MGHRA and YSYEKL. For the CDR3, the DNA is TGCGCCAGCAGCGAAACCGGGACTAGCTCCTACAATGAGCAGTTCTTC. The encoded protein is CASSETGTSSYNEQFF.

The chain combines TRBV18 with TRBJ1-1, with D possibly TRBD1 on 5 matching bases. Germline assignment: CDR1 KGHSH and CDR2 LQKENI. V lost 8 bases and J lost 3, with 22 bases in between. The CDR3 is 16 residues long. CDR3 sequence (DNA): TGTGCCAGCGCAGACCGTCGTGTGGGGGGGTACACTGAAGCTTTCTTT. Amino acid sequence: CASADRRVGGYTEAFF.

The CDR3 nucleotides are TGTGCCAGCAGCTTGCCCCCCGGGACAGCCCAACCTGAAGCTTTCTTT. Residues: CASSLPPGTAQPEAFF. V usage is TRBV5-4 and J usage is TRBJ1-1, with TRBD1 matching 7 bases. After removal of 1 base from V and 6 bases from J, the junction contained 12 bases not matched to a gene. The germline V gene encodes CDR1 SGHNT and CDR2 YYREEE (reference sequence). This CDR3 is 16 amino acids long.

This chain links TRBV25-1 with TRBJ2-2; TRBD1 aligns across 8 bases. From germline, CDR1 is MGHDK and CDR2 SYGVNS. This CDR3 has 16 amino acids. With V trimmed by 6 bases and J by 6 bases, 12 bases remained unmatched. The CDR3 DNA sequence: TGTGCCAGCAGGGCCCCGACAGGGACAGGCCCCGGGGAGCTGTTTTTT. It yields the protein CASRAPTGTGPGELFF.

V usage is TRBV29-1 and J usage is TRBJ2-5, with unresolved D. CDR1 and CDR2 from the germline V gene are SQVTM and ANQGSEA. The length of the CDR3 is 12 residues. V lost 6 bases to trimming and J lost 1 base, with 9 bases between them. CDR3 sequence reads: CSVQDTQETQYF. CDR3 sequence (DNA): TGCAGCGTCCAGGATACCCAAGAGACCCAGTACTTC.

The chain carries TRBV28 and TRBJ1-4; D is unresolved. Germline V CDR1 and CDR2: MDHEN, SYDVKM. Trimming took off 6 bases at V and 4 bases at J, with 15 bases between the two ends. The CDR3 runs 15 residues. This CDR3 reads CASSSGQAINEKLFF. In nucleotides, the CDR3 is TGTGCCAGCAGCAGTGGGCAGGCAATTAATGAAAAACTGTTTTTT.

The chain joins TRBV19 to TRBJ2-5; 9 nucleotides agree with TRBD1. The junction had 8 bases not matched to a gene; V was cut back by 8 bases and J by 4 bases. The CDR3 is made up of 14 amino acids. Germline loops: CDR1 LNHDA, CDR2 SQIVND (reference sequence). Written as DNA, the CDR3 is TGTGCCAGTGCCTTACAGGGGGCTGGAGAGACCCAGTACTTC. This sequence encodes CASALQGAGETQYF.

The sample holds a few counts of this clone. This chain uses TRBV7-8 with TRBJ1-3; a weak D match, TRBD1 (6 bases). V lost 5 bases and J lost 7, with 9 bases in between. This CDR3 has 12 residues. CDR1 is SGHVS, CDR2 FQNEAQ, per germline. The CDR3 sequence is CASSPQGNTIYF. The CDR3 DNA is TGTGCCAGCAGCCCCCAGGGGAACACCATATATTTT. Supplemented by reference TRBV7-8 and TRBJ1-3, the full variable domain reads GAGVSQSPRYKVAKRGQDVALRCDPISGHVSLFWYQQALGQGPEFLTYFQNEAQLDKSGLPSDRFFAERPEGSVSTLKIQRTQQEDSAVYLCASSPQGNTIYFGEGSWLTVV.

This rearrangement joins TRBV4-3 to TRBJ1-5; no definite D call. This CDR3 spans 13 amino acids. Per germline, CDR1 LGHNA and CDR2 YSLEER. With 4 bases removed from V and 9 bases from J, the gap between germline ends came to 13 bases. The CDR3 DNA reads TGCGCCAGCAGCCTCTCACAACGTGGGCCCCAGCATTTT. Translating it yields CASSLSQRGPQHF.

This chain connects TRBV19 to TRBJ2-3; the D gene is possibly TRBD1 (7 bases). Per the germline V gene, CDR1 is LNHDA and CDR2 is SQIVND (reference sequence). This CDR3 region has 15 residues. V was shortened by 5 bases and J by 2 bases, with 14 bases between the two germline ends. CDR3 region: CASSPQGGNTDTQYF. In nucleotides, the CDR3 is TGTGCCAGTAGTCCCCAGGGGGGAAACACAGATACGCAGTATTTT.

This clone was recorded a few times. The chain uses TRBV6-6 and TRBJ2-7, with a weak D call TRBD1 (6 bases). The V gene lost 6 bases and the J gene lost 2 bases, with 8 bases spanning the gap. The CDR3 spans 12 residues. Germline lookup yields CDR1 MNHNY and CDR2 SVGAGI (reference sequence). The CDR3 here is CASSGQTYEQYV. CDR3 DNA: TGTGCCAGCAGCGGACAGACCTACGAGCAGTACGTC.

The genes are TRBV19 and TRBJ1-5; TRBD1 agrees at 8 bases. The CDR3 sequence is 16 residues long. J gave up 2 bases and V 5 bases, and 8 bases lay outside the gene matches. Germline loops: CDR1 LNHDA, CDR2 SQIVND (reference sequence). This CDR3 reads CASSPETGAGNQPQHF. Written as DNA, the CDR3 is TGTGCCAGTAGTCCTGAGACAGGGGCTGGCAATCAGCCCCAGCATTTT. Filled out from reference TRBV19 and TRBJ1-5, the complete variable domain reads DGGITQSPKYLFRKEGQNVTLSCEQNLNHDAMYWYRQDPGQGLRLIYYSQIVNDFQKGDIAEGYSVSREKKESFPLTVTSAQKNPTAFYLCASSPETGAGNQPQHFGDGTRLSIL.

The count of this clone is one. An end of the junction does not agree with germline; a read error may underlie this. The chain combines TRBV7-7 with TRBJ2-5, with D tentatively TRBD2 (5 bases). Looked up from germline, CDR1 is SSHAT and CDR2 is FNYEAQ (reference sequence). The CDR3 runs 14 residues. In DNA form, the CDR3 reads TGTGCTAGCAGCTTAGCCCCCGAGGGAGAGACCCAGTACTTC. Translated: CASSLAPEGETQYF.

CDR3 amino acids: CASSPIPGTRGKNIQYF. For the CDR3, the DNA is TGTGCCAGCAGCCCCATCCCCGGGACTAGGGGAAAAAACATTCAGTACTTC. The J gene is TRBJ2-4, the V gene TRBV28; 8 nucleotides match TRBD2. Looked up from germline, CDR1 is MDHEN and CDR2 is SYDVKM. With 6 bases clipped from V and 4 bases from J, the junction kept 14 bases outside the gene matches. CDR3 length: 17 residues.

The V gene is TRBV6-1, the J gene TRBJ2-7, with a weak D call TRBD1 (6 bases). This CDR3 comprises 17 residues. CDR1 and CDR2 (germline): MNHNS, SASEGT. V was cut by 3 bases and J by 9 bases, with 27 bases left in between. DNA for the CDR3: TGTGCCAGCAGTGACGGGCTTTCCCGGACAGTCCCATTGAGGCAGTACGTC. Translated, it gives CASSDGLSRTVPLRQYV.